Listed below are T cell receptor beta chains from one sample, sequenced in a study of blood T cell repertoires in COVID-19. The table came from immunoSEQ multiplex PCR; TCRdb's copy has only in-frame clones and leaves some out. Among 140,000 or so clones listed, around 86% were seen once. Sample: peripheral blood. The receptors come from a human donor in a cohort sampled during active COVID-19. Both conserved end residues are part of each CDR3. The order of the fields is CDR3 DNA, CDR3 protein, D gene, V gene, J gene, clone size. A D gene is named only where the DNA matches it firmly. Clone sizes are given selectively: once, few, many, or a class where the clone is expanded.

CDR3nt: TGCGCCAGCACTCTAAACGCGGGACTTAGCTACAATGAGCAGTTCTTC
CDR3aa: CASTLNAGLSYNEQFF
d_gene: .
v_gene: TRBV5-1
j_gene: TRBJ2-1
abundance: .

CDR3nt: TGTGCCAGCAGCTTATCAGGGGCTACCTCTGGAAACACCATATATTTT
CDR3aa: CASSLSGATSGNTIYF
d_gene: .
v_gene: TRBV7-9
j_gene: TRBJ1-3
abundance: .

CDR3nt: TGCGCCAGCAGCCAATCACCAGCCCGGGACAGGGGGCACGAGCAGTACTTC
CDR3aa: CASSQSPARDRGHEQYF
d_gene: TRBD1
v_gene: TRBV4-1
j_gene: TRBJ2-7
abundance: .

CDR3nt: TGTGCCAGCAGTTTTGGAGGCACCGCTAACTATGGCTACACCTTC
CDR3aa: CASSFGGTANYGYTF
d_gene: .
v_gene: TRBV28
j_gene: TRBJ1-2
abundance: .

CDR3nt: TGTGCCAGCAGTTTAAGGGACAGTTTGGGCTACACCTTC
CDR3aa: CASSLRDSLGYTF
d_gene: TRBD1
v_gene: TRBV28
j_gene: TRBJ1-2
abundance: once

CDR3nt: TGTGCCAGCTCACCACCGGGCCCCAGGGGGGAAAAACTGTTTTTT
CDR3aa: CASSPPGPRGEKLFF
d_gene: TRBD1
v_gene: TRBV18
j_gene: TRBJ1-4
abundance: .

CDR3nt: TGTGCCAGCAGTTACTCGGGGGGGAACACTGAAGCTTTCTTT
CDR3aa: CASSYSGGNTEAFF
d_gene: .
v_gene: TRBV6-6
j_gene: TRBJ1-1
abundance: .

CDR3nt: TGTGCCAGCAGCCCCTTGCGGGAGAGGCAAGAGACCCAGTACTTC
CDR3aa: CASSPLRERQETQYF
d_gene: TRBD2
v_gene: TRBV13
j_gene: TRBJ2-5
abundance: .

CDR3nt: TGTGCCAGCAGCCCTAGCGGGCAAGAGACCCAGTACTTC
CDR3aa: CASSPSGQETQYF
d_gene: TRBD2
v_gene: TRBV7-3
j_gene: TRBJ2-5
abundance: .

CDR3nt: TGTGCCAGCAGTTCGTTAAGGGGACTAGCGGCCAACAATGAGCAGTTCTTC
CDR3aa: CASSSLRGLAANNEQFF
d_gene: TRBD2
v_gene: TRBV27
j_gene: TRBJ2-1
abundance: .

CDR3nt: TGTGCCAGCAGTCTGGGACAGGGCATGCCCCTCCACTTT
CDR3aa: CASSLGQGMPLHF
d_gene: TRBD1
v_gene: TRBV6-5
j_gene: TRBJ1-6
abundance: .

CDR3nt: TGTGCCAGCAGTGGCTCACCGGGGACATATAAAGAGACCCAGTACTTC
CDR3aa: CASSGSPGTYKETQYF
d_gene: .
v_gene: TRBV25-1
j_gene: TRBJ2-5
abundance: .

CDR3nt: TGTGCCAGCAGTGAACAGCGCCAGCAGTTCTTC
CDR3aa: CASSEQRQQFF
d_gene: .
v_gene: TRBV2
j_gene: TRBJ2-1
abundance: .

CDR3nt: TGTGCCAGCAAAGCGGACAGGGGCTATAGCAATCAGCCCCAGCATTTT
CDR3aa: CASKADRGYSNQPQHF
d_gene: TRBD1
v_gene: TRBV7-3
j_gene: TRBJ1-5
abundance: .

CDR3nt: TGTGCCAGCAGCAAAGCGCTCCCCAGGGGGCGCTTCGGTGGCTACACCTTC
CDR3aa: CASSKALPRGRFGGYTF
d_gene: .
v_gene: TRBV21-1
j_gene: TRBJ1-2
abundance: .

CDR3nt: TGCGCCAGCAACCCAGGGGCTGGAAACACCATATATTTT
CDR3aa: CASNPGAGNTIYF
d_gene: .
v_gene: TRBV5-1
j_gene: TRBJ1-3
abundance: few

CDR3nt: TGTGCCAGTAGTACAACTAGGCGAGCAAGCTCCTACAATGAGCAGTTCTTC
CDR3aa: CASSTTRRASSYNEQFF
d_gene: .
v_gene: TRBV19
j_gene: TRBJ2-1
abundance: .